This TCR beta chain was identified during a study of control samples from healthy donors and cancer patients. Sequenced by immunoSEQ multiplex PCR; TCRdb stores in-frame clones only, minus some. The sample has roughly 450,000 clones, around 90% seen once. The sample holds one count of this clone. Input material: PBMCs. The source is a man in his forties with head and neck cancer.

The CDR3 region is CASSPTPGTSVSYEQYF. DNA for the CDR3: TGTGCCAGTAGTCCAACCCCCGGGACTAGCGTCTCCTACGAGCAGTACTTC. The genes are TRBV19 and TRBJ2-7, with 10 positions matching TRBD2. Germline CDR1 LNHDA, CDR2 SQIVND (reference sequence). V trimming: 5 bases; J trimming: 0 bases; junction bases outside the gene matches: 10. This CDR3 contains 17 residues.